This note documents a single TCR beta chain sequence. Antigen unknown. These data originate in a study of glioma-infiltrating T cells after dendritic cell vaccination. Trimming cost V 2 bases and J 7 bases, with 15 bases left between them. CDR3 length equals 16 residues. From germline, CDR1 is KGHSH and CDR2 LQKENI. The sample's time point: after dendritic cell vaccination, including at tumor progression/relapse. Fresh-frozen tumor tissue and more than two years of survival data were available for all. Overall study results and limits: Survival was not directly related to TCR clonality in these patients.

Sequencing used immunoSEQ multiplex PCR; TCRdb keeps in-frame clones, though not all of them. The data show more than 95,000 clones, 65% to 85% seen once. The sequence derives from a human donor with glioblastoma. V is TRBV18 and J is TRBJ1-6; D is possibly TRBD1 (6 bases). The starting material was blood, obtained after dendritic cell vaccination. Here the CDR3 DNA reads TGTGCCAGCTCACCAGGATGGGGGCTTGGAAATTCACCCCTCCACTTT. This encodes CASSPGWGLGNSPLHF.